This TCR beta chain is drawn from a study of post-analysis software for immune sequencing data (dated by TCRdb to 2015 to 2017). Concerning the study at large: The recorded disease courses included relapsing-remitting, secondary progressive and progressive-relapsing multiple sclerosis, and some patients had no subtype annotation. A subset of samples was prepared in parallel using single-end sample barcoding, then pooled and co-amplified after Illumina adapter ligation. The multiple sclerosis patient repertoires were compared with more than 9 previously published healthy control repertoires from donors aged about 6 to 26 years.

To demonstrate the VDJtools post-analysis software, TCR beta repertoires were profiled from the peripheral blood of about a dozen young patients with multiple sclerosis. The patients with multiple sclerosis were children and adolescents between 6 and 15 years of age. The library came from PCR. Sequencing used an Illumina HiSeq 2500. To reduce PCR and sequencing biases, unique molecular identifiers were built into the TCR beta cDNA libraries. Roughly 500,000 cDNA molecules were obtained for every 1 to 10 million input T cells, so each molecule roughly corresponded to one T cell. Patient libraries were prepared and sequenced with the same protocol used for the earlier healthy control dataset. Samples belonging to the same batch were prepared together, multiplexed and sequenced on a shared HiSeq lane. In the paper's pipeline: Raw barcoded reads were processed with MIGEC, discarding single-read molecular identifier groups before consensus assembly and CDR3 extraction. Clonotype tables were post-analysed with VDJtools, and diversity was normalized by down-sampling all datasets to the smallest sample size. To correct batch-related cross-sample contamination, repertoire overlap clustering matched CDR3 amino acid sequences but not nucleotide sequences. TCRdb applied fastp at Q25 and MiXCR to the public reads, then kept only in-frame beta chains. Every CDR3 protein is listed once, alongside the most common genes and DNA of its rows. The V and J calls reflect TCRdb's pipeline rather than the authors' work. Present in this sample are fewer than 850,000 distinct CDR3 sequences, roughly 50% of which were seen just once. Together, the top ten hold approximately 5% of the sample.

The CDR3 covers 13 residues, taking in both the cysteine and the phenylalanine. Just CDR3 DNA is preserved here, 39 bases in frame from base 1. CDR1 is given as SQVTM and CDR2 as ANQGSEA, both from the germline V gene. The V end loses 6 bases and the J end loses 5 bases, and a stretch of 16 bases separates them. This clonotype was detected a few times. Its antigen target is currently unknown. Base qualities are not at hand, and no much larger clone is one base apart. What the research found in general, with its limitations: Patients showed significantly higher frequencies than controls for about 5 TRBV segments, among them TRBV5-6, TRBV5-1 and TRBV20-1. The control group was slightly older than the multiple sclerosis patient group. Multiple sclerosis patients had significantly lower normalized Chao1 diversity than controls, a result that suggests substantial peripheral T-cell clonal expansion. Direct clustering with F measure revealed strong co-clustering of samples prepared in the same batch, which led to a batch-effect correction.

The V and J segments used are TRBV29-1 and TRBJ2-5, and perhaps TRBD1 as D gene, on 5 matching bases. Sequenced material: blood. The sequence came from a girl between 5 and 17 years old with multiple sclerosis. The bases are TGCAGCGTGGGAAGCAGGGCCCAGGAGACCCAGTACTTC. It is translated as CSVGSRAQETQYF. Full variable domain (CDR3 extended with the reference TRBV29-1 and TRBJ2-5 proteins): SAVISQKPSRDICQRGTSLTIQCQVDSQVTMMFWYRQQPGQSLTLIATANQGSEATYESGFVIDKFPISRPNLTFSTLTVSNMSPEDSSIYLCSVGSRAQETQYFGPGTRLLVL.